This is a list of T cell receptor beta chains from one sample in a study of blood T cells in healthy people across ages. TCRdb reprocessed the 5' RACE reads via MiXCR and lists one record per CDR3 protein. The table shows about 1.4 million distinct CDR3 sequences, with almost 60% occurring only once. Sample: blood. The receptor source for this set is a man aged 18 to 29 in good health. Each CDR3 is given with its conserved first and last residue. Each record gives: clone size, V gene, J gene, D gene, CDR3 length, CDR3 DNA, CDR3 protein. D genes are given only for firm matches. The listing skips clone size in some rows; elsewhere it reads once, few, many or a size class.

>.|TRBV10-3|TRBJ2-3|.|15
TGTGCCATCAGGAATCCAGCGGCGGGCACAGATACGCAGTATTTT
CAIRNPAAGTDTQYF
>few|TRBV27|TRBJ2-1|.|13
TGTGCCAGCAGTTTAGGGGTTTCCTCCACTCAGTTCTTC
CASSLGVSSTQFF
>.|TRBV6-1|TRBJ1-1|.|15
TGTGCCAGCAGTGAATGGGGCTCCATGAACACTGAAGCTTTCTTT
CASSEWGSMNTEAFF
>few|TRBV2|TRBJ2-7|TRBD2|18
TGTGCCAGCAGTGAATTTGCTGCTGGGGCGGGAGGGCAGCGCGAGCAGTACTTC
CASSEFAAGAGGQREQYF
>.|TRBV29-1|TRBJ2-7|TRBD2|16
TGCAGCGTTGGCGCCGGACTAGCGGGAGTCTCCTACGAGCAGTACTTC
CSVGAGLAGVSYEQYF
>few|TRBV29-1|TRBJ2-1|.|16
TGCAGCGTTCACTCCCACATATTGAGATCCTACAATGAGCAGTTCTTC
CSVHSHILRSYNEQFF
>.|TRBV20-1|TRBJ2-7|.|16
TGCAGTGCTAGTCCCCTCACCCGGGACACCCTCTACGAGCAGTACTTC
CSASPLTRDTLYEQYF
>.|TRBV4-3|TRBJ2-1|.|16
TGCGCCAGCAGCCAAGATCAGGCAGGCGCCTACAATGAGCAGTTCTTC
CASSQDQAGAYNEQFF
>.|TRBV4-3|TRBJ1-2|.|16
TGCGCCAGCAGCCAAGATCTGACAGACTCTAACTATGGCTACACCTTC
CASSQDLTDSNYGYTF
>.|TRBV25-1|TRBJ2-5|.|13
TGTGCCAGCAGTGCGAATGGGGAAGAGACCCAGTACTTC
CASSANGEETQYF
>.|TRBV7-2|TRBJ2-7|.|13
TGTGCCAGCAGTGAATCAGGGTTCTACGAGCAGTACTTC
CASSESGFYEQYF
>.|TRBV27|TRBJ2-3|.|14
TGTGCCAGCAGTTTATTGACAGATACAGATACGCAGTATTTT
CASSLLTDTDTQYF
>.|TRBV20-1|TRBJ2-5|.|14
TGCAGTGCTAGTTTGGGATTCTACCAAGAGACCCAGTACTTC
CSASLGFYQETQYF
>.|TRBV10-1|TRBJ1-4|.|15
TGCGCCAGCAGTGAGTCGGCACAGACTAATGAAAAACTGTTTTTT
CASSESAQTNEKLFF
>.|TRBV12-3/TRBV12-4|TRBJ1-2|.|14
TGTGCCAGCAGTTTCGCAGAAGCTAACTATGGCTACACCTTC
CASSFAEANYGYTF
>.|TRBV20-1|TRBJ2-7|.|14
TGCAGTGCTAGAGATCAAACAGGTCCCTACGAGCAGTACTTC
CSARDQTGPYEQYF
>few|TRBV6-5|TRBJ1-2|.|14
TGTGCCAGCAGTTACGAGGCGGCTAACTATGGCTACACCTTC
CASSYEAANYGYTF
>few|TRBV4-1|TRBJ2-3|.|17
TGCGCCAGCAGTCGTCATACCGACACTTATAGCACAGATACGCAGTATTTT
CASSRHTDTYSTDTQYF
>.|TRBV5-1|TRBJ2-1|TRBD2|15
TGCGCCAGCAGCTCCGGGACTAGCGGGGGAGAGACCCAGTTCTTC
CASSSGTSGGETQFF
>few|TRBV15|TRBJ2-1|TRBD2|17
TGTGCCACCGTAGGGCTAGCGGGAGACGGGGGATACAATGAGCAGTTCTTC
CATVGLAGDGGYNEQFF
>once|TRBV27|TRBJ1-2|TRBD1|14
TGTGCCAGCAGTGCGACGGGACAGGCGGGTGGCTACACCTTC
CASSATGQAGGYTF
>.|TRBV3-1|TRBJ1-5|.|14
TGTGCCAGCAGCCAAGTGCCAGGGGATCAGCCCCAGCATTTT
CASSQVPGDQPQHF
>once|TRBV20-1|TRBJ2-1|.|13
TGCAGTGCTTGGGTGGGAGGCTACAATGAGCAGTTCTTC
CSAWVGGYNEQFF
>once|TRBV3-1|TRBJ2-1|.|16
TGTGCCAGCAGTCCCCGCTTAGCGGCACCTTACAATGAGCAGTTCTTC
CASSPRLAAPYNEQFF